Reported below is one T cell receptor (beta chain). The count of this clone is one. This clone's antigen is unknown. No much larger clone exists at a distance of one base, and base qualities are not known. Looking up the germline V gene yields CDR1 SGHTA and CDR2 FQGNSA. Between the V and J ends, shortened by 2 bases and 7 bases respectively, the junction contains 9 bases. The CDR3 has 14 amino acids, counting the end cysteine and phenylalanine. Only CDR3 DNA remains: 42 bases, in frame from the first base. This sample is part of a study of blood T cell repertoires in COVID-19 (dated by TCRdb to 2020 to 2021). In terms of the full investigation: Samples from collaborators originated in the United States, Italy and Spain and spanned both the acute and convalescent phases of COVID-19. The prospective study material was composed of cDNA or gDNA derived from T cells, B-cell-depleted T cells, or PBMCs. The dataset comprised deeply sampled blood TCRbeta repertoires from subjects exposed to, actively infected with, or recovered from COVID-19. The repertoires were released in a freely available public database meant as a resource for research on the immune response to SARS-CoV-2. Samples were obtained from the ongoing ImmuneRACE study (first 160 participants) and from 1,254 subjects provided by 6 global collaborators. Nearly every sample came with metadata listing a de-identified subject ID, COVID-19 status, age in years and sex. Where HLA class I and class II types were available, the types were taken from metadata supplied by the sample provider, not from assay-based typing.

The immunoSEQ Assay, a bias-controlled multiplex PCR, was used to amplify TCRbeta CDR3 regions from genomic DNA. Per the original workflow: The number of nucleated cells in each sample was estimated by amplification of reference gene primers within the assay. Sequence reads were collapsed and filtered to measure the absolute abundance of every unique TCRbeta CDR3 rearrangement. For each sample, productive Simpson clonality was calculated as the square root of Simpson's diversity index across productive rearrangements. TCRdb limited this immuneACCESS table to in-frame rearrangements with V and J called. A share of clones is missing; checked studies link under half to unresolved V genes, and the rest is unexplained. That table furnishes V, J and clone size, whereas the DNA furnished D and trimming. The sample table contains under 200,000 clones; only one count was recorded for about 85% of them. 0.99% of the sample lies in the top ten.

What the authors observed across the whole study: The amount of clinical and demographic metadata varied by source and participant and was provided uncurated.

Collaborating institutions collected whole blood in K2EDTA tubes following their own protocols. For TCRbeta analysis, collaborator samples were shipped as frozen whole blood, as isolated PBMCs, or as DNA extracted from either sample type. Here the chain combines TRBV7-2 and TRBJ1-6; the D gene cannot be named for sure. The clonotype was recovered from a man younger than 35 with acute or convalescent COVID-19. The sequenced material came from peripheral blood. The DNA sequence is TGTGCCAGCAGCTTAACGGGGAAAAATTCACCCCTCCACTTT. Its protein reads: CASSLTGKNSPLHF.